A selection of T cell receptor beta chains follows, all from one sample in a study of T cells after yellow fever vaccination. One entry per CDR3 protein results from TCRdb running MiXCR on the 5' RACE reads. The sample includes about 300,000 distinct CDR3 sequences, 6.8% of them seen just once. The sequencing here drew on PBMCs, taken approximately 40 days after the first yellow fever vaccination. The receptors here all came from a young man who received the YFV17D yellow fever vaccine. The CDR3 runs from the conserved cysteine through the conserved F or W. D genes are given only for firm matches. Some rows mark clone size as missing; the rest say once, few, many or name a class of expanded clone.

j_call d_call clone_size v_call cdr3_nt cdr3_aa
TRBJ1-1 . . TRBV27 TGTGCCAGCAAAACAGCCCTGAACACTGAAGCTTTCTTT CASKTALNTEAFF
TRBJ1-1 . few TRBV20-1 TGCAGTGCCGCCGCCGAGTACAGAATCTTGCGGGGAGGGACTGAAGCTTTCTTT CSAAAEYRILRGGTEAFF
TRBJ2-2 TRBD2 . TRBV25-1 TGTGCCAGCAGTGTCAACCCCGGGCGGGGGGCGACCACCGGGGAGCTGTTTTTT CASSVNPGRGATTGELFF
TRBJ2-7 TRBD1 few TRBV12-3/TRBV12-4 TGTGCCAGCAGTTTAGGCGGACAGGGCTACGAGCAGTACTTC CASSLGGQGYEQYF
TRBJ2-1 TRBD2 many TRBV7-2 TGTGCCAGCAGCTTTACTAGCGGGGGAAACGGGGGTGAGCAGTTCTTC CASSFTSGGNGGEQFF
TRBJ2-3 . many TRBV5-8 TGTGCCAGCAGCTCCGGCGGGAACACAGATACGCAGTATTTT CASSSGGNTDTQYF
TRBJ2-7 . few TRBV5-1 TGCGCCAGCAGCTTGGACAGGGAGTACTACGAGCAGTACTTC CASSLDREYYEQYF
TRBJ1-5 . few TRBV6-5 TGTGCCAGCAGTTCCCCCAGGGACATGAATCAGCCCCAGCATTTT CASSSPRDMNQPQHF
TRBJ2-1 . few TRBV20-1 TGCAGTGCTAGAGGCCATGAGCAGTTCTTC CSARGHEQFF
TRBJ2-5 TRBD1 . TRBV5-1 TGCGCCAGCAGCTTACAACGAAAGGGGGCAGCCCAAGAGACCCAGTACTTC CASSLQRKGAAQETQYF
TRBJ1-1 TRBD1 few TRBV25-1 TGTGCCACACGACAGGGGGGTTCTGAAGCTTTCTTT CATRQGGSEAFF
TRBJ2-1 . many TRBV5-1 TGCGCCAGCAGCTTGCGGGGAGTAGGAGGGGTGGGATACAATGAGCAGTTCTTC CASSLRGVGGVGYNEQFF